The following is a T cell receptor (beta chain) sequence with its context. Sequencing was performed with immunoSEQ multiplex PCR; in TCRdb, only in-frame clones are kept and a portion is missing. Of over 130,000 clones listed, 80% to 90% were seen once; the top ten hold roughly 3%. These data belong to a study of blood T cell repertoires in COVID-19. The overall study: Nucleic acid was either cDNA or gDNA, and it came from T cells, B-cell-depleted T cells, or PBMCs.

The length of the CDR3 is 12 residues. V was pared by 0 bases and J by 7 bases, with 5 bases between. From germline, CDR1 is SGDLS and CDR2 YYNGEE. The sample consisted of peripheral blood. This TCR was sampled from a man aged 70 or older with acute or convalescent COVID-19. The genes are TRBV9 and TRBJ2-1; D is ambiguous. The CDR3 here is CASSVVENEQFF. CDR3 nucleotides: TGTGCCAGCAGCGTAGTAGAGAATGAGCAGTTCTTC.